Sequencing of this T cell receptor beta chain was carried out in a study of low-dose radiotherapy and immunotherapy resistance in tumors. Study summary: Cohort 2 patients were irradiated with 1 Gy every two weeks, reaching 13 Gy over 26 weeks. Nivolumab was given to patients as a 240 mg flat dose every two weeks, and ipilimumab at 1 mg/kg every six weeks. Both were delivered intravenously. Study patients were administered oral aspirin at 300 mg daily for four cycles from cycle 1 day 1.

V was pared by 6 bases and J by 2 bases, with 11 bases between. The CDR3 length is 14 residues. As to time point: before trial treatment. This clonotype occurred many times. cDNA synthesis used a TRAV/TRBV-specific primer set for both chains. The authors ran around 19 PCR cycles to amplify TCRs with a constant-region primer and V-primer adapter. The authors amplified isolated mRNA by in vitro transcription. TCRdb reprocessed the reads via MiXCR and lists one record per CDR3 protein. The sample shows tens of thousands of distinct CDR3 sequences, 15% to 20% of them seen only once. This sample comprised PBMCs, obtained before treatment. The chain recombines TRBV12-3 or TRBV12-4 with TRBJ2-1; maybe TRBD1 (6 bases). The source is a male donor with prostate cancer. CDR3 amino acids: CASRIGGTYNEQFF. In nucleotides, the CDR3 is TGTGCCAGCAGAATAGGGGGTACCTACAATGAGCAGTTCTTC.